What follows are 4 T cell receptor beta chains derived from one specimen sequenced in a study of cytomegalovirus exposure and HLA in healthy donors. PCR was performed using 60 Vbeta and 13 Jbeta primers. Method: immunoSEQ multiplex PCR; TCRdb's copy keeps in-frame clones and lacks some. Here the sample spans about 89,000 clones, roughly three quarters being singletons. Sequencing used PBMCs. All receptors come from a male donor in good health and CMV-seronegative.

The count of this clone is one. The chain employs TRBV7-2 and TRBJ2-5; 7 bases line up with TRBD1. The trim removed 5 bases at V and 1 base at J, leaving 10 bases unmatched. The CDR3 spans 16 residues. Germline V CDR1 and CDR2: SGHTA, FQGNSA. The CDR3 is CASSPEWDSTQETQYF. CDR3 sequence (DNA): TGTGCCAGCAGCCCAGAATGGGACAGTACCCAAGAGACCCAGTACTTC. The full variable domain, in which reference TRBV7-2 and TRBJ2-5 provide the parts outside the CDR3, is GAGVSQSPSNKVTEKGKDVELRCDPISGHTALYWYRQSLGQGLEFLIYFQGNSAPDKSGLPSDRFSAERTGGSVSTLTIQRTQQEDSAVYLCASSPEWDSTQETQYFGPGTRLLVL.

The chain joins TRBV19 to TRBJ2-5; perhaps TRBD1 as D (6 bases). V was cut by 9 bases and J by 2 bases, with 7 bases left in between. Looked up from germline, CDR1 is LNHDA and CDR2 is SQIVND (reference sequence). This CDR3 is built from 11 residues. CDR3 residues: CASRGQETQYF. The CDR3 DNA reads TGTGCCAGCAGGGGTCAAGAGACCCAGTACTTC.

The chain has TRBV5-1 and TRBJ2-4; 7 bases agree with TRBD1. With 4 bases clipped from V and 4 bases from J, the junction kept 5 bases outside the gene matches. The CDR3 is made up of 14 amino acids. The germline V gene has CDR1 SGHRS and CDR2 YFSETQ. The chain's CDR3 is CASSPGQPKNIQYF. The CDR3 coding sequence is TGCGCCAGCAGCCCGGGACAGCCGAAAAACATTCAGTACTTC.

In DNA, the CDR3 is TGTGCCAGCAGCGTTCAGGGCCACTCTGGGGCCAACGTCCTGACTTTC. Its translation is CASSVQGHSGANVLTF. V is TRBV9 and J is TRBJ2-6; tentative D call: TRBD1 (5 bases). Trimming removed 2 bases at V and 0 bases at J, with 9 bases between. This CDR3 has 16 amino acids. Germline loops: CDR1 SGDLS, CDR2 YYNGEE. Full variable domain (rest looked up from reference TRBV9 and TRBJ2-6): DSGVTQTPKHLITATGQRVTLRCSPRSGDLSVYWYQQSLDQGLQFLIQYYNGEERAKGNILERFSAQQFPDLHSELNLSSLELGDSALYFCASSVQGHSGANVLTFGAGSRLTVL.